This note documents a single TCR beta chain sequence. Its antigen remains unidentified. The CDR3 sequence holds 17 residues, the cysteine and phenylalanine included. There is no recorded DNA. This sample stems from a study of monozygotic twins with inflammatory bowel disease (dated by TCRdb to between 2019 and 2020). Study-wide context: The full study comprised approximately 28 monozygotic twin pairs: nine German pairs (four IBD-concordant, five IBD-discordant) and 19 IBD-discordant Danish pairs. Each individual had, on average, about 151 000 unique TCRalpha sequences and 181 000 unique TCRbeta sequences available for analysis. Disease-associated traits were sought mainly through comparisons between IBD patients and their genetically identical healthy co-twins within discordant pairs. The study at large found these results: Distinction between different T cell subtypes could not be achieved in the analysis. Fewer clonotypes were shared with other individuals by IBD patients than by healthy twins, most markedly in patients showing signs of disease activity. No single strong signal or clonotype linked to IBD turned up in the results, so the idea that one exists was not supported. No difference in repertoire similarity was observed between concordant and discordant twins, possibly owing to limited statistical power. Because patients were on differing immunosuppressive treatments, the repertoires may have picked up extra background noise and inter-individual variability. A decrease in TCRbeta repertoire diversity, as measured by inverse Simpson index, was observed in IBD patients compared with their healthy co-twins.

From each donor, an approximately 2.5 ml peripheral blood sample was collected into PAXgene tubes and kept at -80 degrees C. Without T cell sorting, total RNA was isolated from whole blood using the PAXgene blood miRNA kit on an automated QIAcube. Peripheral blood from monozygotic twin pairs who were concordant or discordant for inflammatory bowel disease underwent deep TCRalpha and TCRbeta repertoire profiling using unique molecular barcoding. Smoking habits were recorded for all twin pairs, and each individual was classified as a current, former or never smoker. Libraries were made using 5' RACE. Each TCR library was prepared from 3,500 to 4,500 ng of total RNA. cDNA was synthesized with SMARTScribe reverse transcriptase in eight separate reactions per sample. During cDNA synthesis, unique molecular identifiers containing a 6-nucleotide sample barcode were introduced by template switching. TCRalpha and TCRbeta cDNA was amplified by two nested PCRs of about 15 and 9 cycles, with bead purification after each PCR. Before amplification, cDNA was treated with uracil DNA-glycosylase and purified using the QIAquick PCR purification kit. The second PCR was the step at which Illumina TruSeq-compatible adapters and sample-specific barcodes were added. TapeStation and Qubit were used to check library quality and concentration, and 5 to 6.5 ng of each library was pooled. Sequencing of the pooled libraries was done on an Illumina HiSeq2500 single-index Rapid Run using custom sequencing primers and 2 x 100 bp reads. The study's processing was this. MiGEC version 1.2.6 was used for UMI-based consensus assembly to correct PCR and sequencing errors. MiXCR version 2.1.1 handled V(D)J alignment, clonotype assembly and CDR3 extraction. To normalise gene usage, clonotype sharing and MAIT/NKT TCR abundance, the top 1000, 10 000 and 20 000 clonotypes in each sample were analysed. Diversity was computed as the inverse Simpson index with the vegan R package after downsampling to 27 000 UMIs. Statistical testing used paired Mann-Whitney U tests on the discordant twin pairs and applied Benjamini-Hochberg correction for multiple testing. TCRdb reprocessed the reads, reporting each CDR3 protein sequence once and no DNA. These V and J calls derive from TCRdb rather than the authors' analysis. The table held for this sample gives hundreds of thousands of distinct CDR3 sequences. The ten largest clones capture around 2.4% of the sample.

This receptor was identified in a human donor with ulcerative colitis or Crohn's disease, or a healthy co-twin of an affected twin (not recorded which). Recombination linked TRBV12-3 or TRBV12-4 to TRBJ1-3; TCRdb picks TRBD1, but there is no DNA to check that call. Sequenced input: blood. The CDR3 loop reads CASSSLVTGVPGNTIYF.